This T cell receptor beta chain derives from a study of post-analysis software for immune sequencing data. Study-wide results and caveats: With TRBV5-6, TRBV5-1 and TRBV20-1 included, 5 or 6 TRBV segments were more frequent in patients than in controls.

Presence of unique molecular identifiers characterized the TCR beta cDNA libraries. From the PCR reads, TCRdb called clonotypes with MiXCR, one entry per CDR3 protein. Of around 500,000 distinct CDR3 sequences listed, 34% are singletons. The CDR3 covers 14 residues. The J segment lost 4 bases and the V segment lost 1 base, leaving 5 bases of the junction unmatched. The germline V gene has CDR1 DFQATT and CDR2 SNEGSKA (reference sequence). Of note for this clonotype: Its target is not known.

Specimen: blood. This clonotype was sampled from a girl aged 2-17 years with multiple sclerosis. The chain uses TRBV20-1 and TRBJ2-5; TRBD2 agrees at 8 bases. CDR3 bases: TGCAGTGCTAGAGCCCGGGGGGGCCCAGAGACCCAGTACTTC. Its translation is CSARARGGPETQYF.